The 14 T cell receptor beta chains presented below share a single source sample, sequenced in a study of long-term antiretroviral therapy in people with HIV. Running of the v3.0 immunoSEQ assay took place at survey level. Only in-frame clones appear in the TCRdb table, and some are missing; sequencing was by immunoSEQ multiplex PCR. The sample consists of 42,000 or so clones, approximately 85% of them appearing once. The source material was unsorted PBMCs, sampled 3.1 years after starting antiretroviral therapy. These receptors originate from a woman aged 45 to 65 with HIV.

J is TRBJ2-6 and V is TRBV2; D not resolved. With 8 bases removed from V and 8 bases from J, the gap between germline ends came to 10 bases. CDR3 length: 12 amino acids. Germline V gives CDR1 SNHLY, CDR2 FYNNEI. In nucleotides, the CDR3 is TGTGCCAGCTTCGGCAGGTCCAACGTCCTGACTTTC. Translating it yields CASFGRSNVLTF.

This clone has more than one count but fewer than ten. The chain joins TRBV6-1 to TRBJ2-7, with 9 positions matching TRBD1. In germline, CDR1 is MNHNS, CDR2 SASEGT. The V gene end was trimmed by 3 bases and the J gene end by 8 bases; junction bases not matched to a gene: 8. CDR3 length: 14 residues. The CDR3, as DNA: TGTGCCAGCAGTGAGGCGCCGGGACAGGGCAAGCAGTACTTC. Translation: CASSEAPGQGKQYF.

CDR3 DNA sequence: TGTGCCAGTACCATCAGGGGAAACGCTGAAGCTTTCTTT. Translating it yields CASTIRGNAEAFF. The chain links TRBV19 to TRBJ1-1; possible D gene TRBD1, 6 bases. Germline V lookup: CDR1 LNHDA, CDR2 SQIVND (reference sequence). The CDR3 has 13 residues. Trimming shortened V by 7 bases and J by 6 bases, and 15 bases separated the two germline ends.

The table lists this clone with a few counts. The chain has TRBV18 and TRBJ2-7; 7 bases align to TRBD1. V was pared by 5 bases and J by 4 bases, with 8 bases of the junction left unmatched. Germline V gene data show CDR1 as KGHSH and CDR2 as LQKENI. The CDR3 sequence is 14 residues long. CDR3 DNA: TGTGCCAGCTCAGAAACAGGGGTCTGGTACGAGCAGTACTTC. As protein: CASSETGVWYEQYF.

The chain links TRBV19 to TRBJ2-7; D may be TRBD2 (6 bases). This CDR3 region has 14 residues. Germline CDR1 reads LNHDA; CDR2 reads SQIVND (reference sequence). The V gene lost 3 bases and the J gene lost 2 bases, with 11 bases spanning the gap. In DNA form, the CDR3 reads TGTGCCAGTAGTATCATGGGAGGCGCCTACGAGCAGTACTTC. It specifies CASSIMGGAYEQYF.

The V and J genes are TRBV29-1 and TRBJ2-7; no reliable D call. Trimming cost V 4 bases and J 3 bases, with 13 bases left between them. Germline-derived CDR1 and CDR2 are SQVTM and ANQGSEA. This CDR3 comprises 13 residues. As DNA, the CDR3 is TGCAGCGTTGGGCGGACGGACGGCTACGAGCAGTACTTC. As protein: CSVGRTDGYEQYF.

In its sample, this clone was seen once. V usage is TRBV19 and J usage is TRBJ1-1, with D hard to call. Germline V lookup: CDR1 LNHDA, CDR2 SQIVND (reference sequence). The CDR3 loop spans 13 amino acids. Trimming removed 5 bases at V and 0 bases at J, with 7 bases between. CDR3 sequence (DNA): TGTGCCAGTAGTGTTACAATGAACACTGAAGCTTTCTTT. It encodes CASSVTMNTEAFF.

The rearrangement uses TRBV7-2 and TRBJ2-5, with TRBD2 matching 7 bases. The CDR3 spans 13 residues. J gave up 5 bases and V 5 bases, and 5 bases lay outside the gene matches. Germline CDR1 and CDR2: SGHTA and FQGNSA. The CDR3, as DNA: TGTGCCAGCAGCAGCGGGAACAGGGAGACCCAGTACTTC. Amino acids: CASSSGNRETQYF.

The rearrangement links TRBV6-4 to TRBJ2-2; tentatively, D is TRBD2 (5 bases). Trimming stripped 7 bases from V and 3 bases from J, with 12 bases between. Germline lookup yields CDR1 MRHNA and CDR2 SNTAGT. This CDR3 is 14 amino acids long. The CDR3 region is CASKWESDTGELFF. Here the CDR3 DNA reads TGTGCCAGCAAGTGGGAGTCGGACACCGGGGAGCTGTTTTTT.

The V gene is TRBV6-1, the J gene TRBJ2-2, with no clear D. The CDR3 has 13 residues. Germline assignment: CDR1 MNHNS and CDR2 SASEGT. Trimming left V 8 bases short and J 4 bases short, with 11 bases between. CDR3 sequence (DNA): TGTGCCAGCCCGGCGCTTGGCACCGGGGAGCTGTTTTTT. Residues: CASPALGTGELFF.

Written as DNA, the CDR3 is TGCGCCAGCAGCCAAGATGCGGCTAGCGGGGGGGCCGATACGCAGTATTTT. Encoded protein: CASSQDAASGGADTQYF. The rearrangement uses TRBV4-3 and TRBJ2-3; 12 nucleotides agree with TRBD2. Germline CDR1 reads LGHNA; CDR2 reads YSLEER. The length of the CDR3 is 17 residues. V dropped 0 bases and J dropped 6; count of bases not matched to a gene: 7.

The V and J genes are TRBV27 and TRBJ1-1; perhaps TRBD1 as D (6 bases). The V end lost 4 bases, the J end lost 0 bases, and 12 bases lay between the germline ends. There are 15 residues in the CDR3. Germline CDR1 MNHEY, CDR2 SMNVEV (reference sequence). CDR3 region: CASSSGGPMNTEAFF. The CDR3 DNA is TGTGCCAGCAGTTCGGGGGGCCCAATGAACACTGAAGCTTTCTTT.

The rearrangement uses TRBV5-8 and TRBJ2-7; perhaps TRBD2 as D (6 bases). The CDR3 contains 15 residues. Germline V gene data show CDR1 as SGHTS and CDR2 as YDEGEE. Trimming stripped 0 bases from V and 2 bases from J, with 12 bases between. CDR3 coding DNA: TGTGCCAGCAGCTTGGGCAGGGAGGCCCCCTACGAGCAGTACTTC. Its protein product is CASSLGREAPYEQYF.

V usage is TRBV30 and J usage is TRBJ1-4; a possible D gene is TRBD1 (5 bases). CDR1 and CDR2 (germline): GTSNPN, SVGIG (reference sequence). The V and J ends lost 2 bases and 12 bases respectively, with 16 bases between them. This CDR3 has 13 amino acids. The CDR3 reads CAWSRGSGIELFF. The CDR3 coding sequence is TGTGCCTGGAGTAGGGGCTCAGGGATAGAACTGTTTTTT.